This T cell receptor beta chain emerged from a study of PD-1 blockade in mismatch repair-deficient tumors. Study context: Enrolled about 2013-2016, patients had progressing, pretreated mismatch repair-deficient cancers of around 12 types.

Overall study results and limits: After pembrolizumab, tumor-resident clones rose rapidly, then generally contracted before radiologic responses.

As to this clone: Antigen specificity is unknown.

The CDR3 sequence is 13 residues long. V was trimmed by 1 base and J by 3 bases, leaving 4 bases between them. The germline V gene encodes CDR1 SGHAT and CDR2 FQNNGV. TCRs were sequenced from a few patients responding to pembrolizumab. Data came from immunoSEQ multiplex PCR; TCRdb stores just in-frame clones and leaves some out. In the table there are more than 50,000 clones, 88% of which are singletons. The chain recombines TRBV11-2 with TRBJ1-5; no definite D call. Material: peripheral blood, obtained 52 weeks after starting pembrolizumab. The receptor's source is an adult with mismatch repair-deficient cancer. The CDR3 is CASSLGPNQPQHF. The DNA for the CDR3 is TGTGCCAGCAGCTTAGGTCCCAATCAGCCCCAGCATTTT.